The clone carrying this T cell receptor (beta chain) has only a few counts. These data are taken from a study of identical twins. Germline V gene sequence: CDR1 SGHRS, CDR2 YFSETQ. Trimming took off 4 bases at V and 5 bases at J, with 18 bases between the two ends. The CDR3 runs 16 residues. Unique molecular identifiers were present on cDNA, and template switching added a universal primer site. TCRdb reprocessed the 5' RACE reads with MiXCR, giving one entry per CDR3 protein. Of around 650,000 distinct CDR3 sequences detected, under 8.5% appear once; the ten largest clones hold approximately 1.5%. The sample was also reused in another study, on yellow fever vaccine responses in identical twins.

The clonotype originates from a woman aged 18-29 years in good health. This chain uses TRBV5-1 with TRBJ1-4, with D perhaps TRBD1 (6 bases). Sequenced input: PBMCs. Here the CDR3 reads CASSKGGTRTNEKLFF. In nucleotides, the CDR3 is TGCGCCAGCAGCAAGGGAGGGACAAGGACAAATGAAAAACTGTTTTTT.